The 17 T cell receptor beta chains given below trace back to one sample, sequenced in a study of CD8 T cells in ankylosing spondylitis. TCRdb recomputed calls from the 5' RACE reads with MiXCR, one row per CDR3 protein. The profile covers around 160,000 distinct CDR3 sequences, with 9.5% to 13% appearing a single time and approximately 32% taken by the ten largest. The sequenced sample consisted of blood, either unsorted or a sorted T cell fraction (not recorded which). These TCRs come from a male donor with ankylosing spondylitis or in good health (not recorded which).

This clonotype turned up a few times. J is TRBJ2-3 and V is TRBV12-3 or TRBV12-4, with D perhaps matching TRBD1 (6 bases). The CDR3 loop spans 16 amino acids. Trimming shortened V by 2 bases and J by 1 base, and 13 bases separated the two germline ends. CDR3 residues: CASSLFRGTRTDTQYF. In DNA form, the CDR3 reads TGTGCCAGCAGTTTATTTAGGGGGACCCGCACAGATACGCAGTATTTT.

V is TRBV5-1 and J is TRBJ2-3, with 14 nucleotides matching TRBD2. The V gene end was trimmed by 2 bases and the J gene end by 0 bases; junction bases not matched to a gene: 8. The CDR3 is 19 amino acids. Germline V gene data show CDR1 as SGHRS and CDR2 as YFSETQ. CDR3 sequence reads: CASSFGLAGGNASTDTQYF. CDR3 coding DNA: TGCGCCAGCAGCTTTGGACTAGCGGGGGGTAATGCAAGCACAGATACGCAGTATTTT.

At least ten counts were recorded for this clonotype. The rearrangement uses TRBV20-1 and TRBJ2-7; 9 positions agree with TRBD1. V lost 2 bases to trimming and J lost 3 bases; unmatched junction nucleotides: 5. This CDR3 has 14 residues. Germline V gene lookup returns CDR1 DFQATT and CDR2 SNEGSKA (reference sequence). CDR3 residues: CSARKGQGLYEQYF. In nucleotides, the CDR3 is TGCAGTGCTAGAAAGGGACAGGGACTCTACGAGCAGTACTTC.

The gene calls are TRBV12-3 or TRBV12-4 and TRBJ2-2; 14 bases line up with TRBD2. J gave up 2 bases and V 5 bases, and 10 bases lay outside the gene matches. The CDR3 is 19 amino acids. The CDR3 loop is CASSPRLAGGYPNTGELFF. The CDR3 nucleotides read TGTGCCAGCAGTCCGAGACTAGCGGGAGGGTACCCAAACACCGGGGAGCTGTTTTTT.

This chain uses TRBV28 with TRBJ2-5; no definite D call. Germline CDR1 reads MDHEN; CDR2 reads SYDVKM. This CDR3 has 15 amino acids. V was shortened by 4 bases and J by 1 base, with 13 bases between the two germline ends. CDR3 region: CASSSLQLIQETQYF. CDR3 coding DNA: TGTGCCAGCAGTTCTTTACAGTTAATCCAAGAGACCCAGTACTTC. The full variable domain, in which reference TRBV28 and TRBJ2-5 provide the parts outside the CDR3, is DVKVTQSSRYLVKRTGEKVFLECVQDMDHENMFWYRQDPGLGLRLIYFSYDVKMKEKGDIPEGYSVSREKKERFSLILESASTNQTSMYLCASSSLQLIQETQYFGPGTRLLVL.

There are many counts of this clonotype. The rearrangement links TRBV10-3 to TRBJ2-3, with a possible D match to TRBD2 (6 bases). From germline, CDR1 is ENHRY and CDR2 SYGVKD. Between the trimmed V and J ends, which lost 5 bases and 7 bases, there was a span of 19 bases. The CDR3 sequence is 15 residues long. The CDR3 coding sequence is TGTGCCATCAGTTCAATCGGGAGCGCGGACCATACGCAGTATTTT. It translates to CAISSIGSADHTQYF.

This clonotype turned up a few times. The gene calls are TRBV20-1 and TRBJ2-3; 9 positions match TRBD2. This CDR3 comprises 15 residues. Trimming removed 7 bases from V and 3 bases from J; junction bases left unmatched: 11. Per the germline V gene, CDR1 is DFQATT and CDR2 is SNEGSKA (reference sequence). CDR3 in amino acids: CSGRGPSGMTDTQYF. The DNA for the CDR3 is TGCAGTGGAAGAGGTCCTAGCGGGATGACAGATACGCAGTATTTT.

In its sample, this clonotype was seen many times. The chain combines TRBV5-6 with TRBJ2-2; D gene ambiguous. Trimming cost V 0 bases and J 5 bases, with 11 bases left between them. Germline V lookup: CDR1 SGHDT, CDR2 YYEEEE. This CDR3 comprises 15 residues. The CDR3 reads CASSLVDRPTGELFF. CDR3 nucleotide sequence: TGTGCCAGCAGCTTGGTTGATAGGCCTACCGGGGAGCTGTTTTTT.

There are many counts of this clonotype. This chain connects TRBV7-9 to TRBJ2-7; D may be TRBD2 (6 bases). CDR3 length: 13 residues. V lost 1 base to trimming and J lost 7 bases, with 11 bases between them. Germline assignment: CDR1 SEHNR and CDR2 FQNEAQ (reference sequence). CDR3 loop: CASSLGPEGEQYF. CDR3 sequence (DNA): TGTGCCAGCAGCTTAGGGCCGGAGGGGGAGCAGTACTTC.

This clonotype was found many times. The chain recombines TRBV7-9 with TRBJ2-3, with D possibly being TRBD1 or TRBD2 (6 bases each). The germline V gene has CDR1 SEHNR and CDR2 FQNEAQ (reference sequence). The CDR3 length is 14 residues. V shed 6 bases and J shed 5 bases, with 15 bases lying between them. The CDR3 reads CASSFSGGVDTQYF. CDR3 nucleotides: TGTGCCAGCAGTTTTTCCGGGGGCGTAGATACGCAGTATTTT.

The V and J genes are TRBV7-2 and TRBJ2-7; D possibly corresponds to TRBD2 (5 bases). Germline V gene lookup returns CDR1 SGHTA and CDR2 FQGNSA. V lost 5 bases to trimming and J lost 3 bases, with 11 bases between them. The CDR3 sequence is 13 residues long. CDR3 protein: CASSMRAGYEQYF. CDR3 in DNA: TGTGCCAGCAGCATGAGGGCAGGCTACGAGCAGTACTTC.

This clonotype was observed many times. The V and J genes are TRBV12-3 or TRBV12-4 and TRBJ2-2; 10 bases are a match to TRBD2. This CDR3 spans 16 amino acids. Trimming took 5 bases from V and 7 from J; bases not matched to a gene: 10. The CDR3: CASSPGLAGDGGELFF. In nucleotides, the CDR3 is TGTGCCAGCAGTCCGGGGCTAGCGGGAGACGGCGGGGAGCTGTTTTTT.

This clonotype showed up just a few times. The rearrangement joins TRBV12-3 or TRBV12-4 to TRBJ2-7; 8 nucleotides line up with TRBD1. Germline trimming cut 1 base from V and 7 bases from J; bases unmatched to any gene: 6. This CDR3 has 14 amino acids. For the CDR3, the DNA is TGTGCCAGCAGTTTAGGACAGGGGATCGGGGAGCAGTACTTC. Protein product: CASSLGQGIGEQYF.

In this sample, this clonotype turned up many times. This chain uses TRBV27 with TRBJ2-1; D uncertain. CDR1 and CDR2 from the germline V gene are MNHEY and SMNVEV (reference sequence). This CDR3 region has 12 residues. Trimming took 5 bases from V and 6 from J, leaving 8 bases between them. The CDR3 bases are TGTGCCAGCAGTCCCCTCAGCAATGAGCAGTTCTTC. It specifies CASSPLSNEQFF.

This clonotype showed up many times. The gene calls are TRBV27 and TRBJ2-3, with TRBD1 identical over 9 bases. The CDR3 consists of 16 residues. CDR1 and CDR2 from the germline V gene are MNHEY and SMNVEV (reference sequence). The V segment lost 5 bases and the J segment 1 base; nucleotides outside the gene matches: 7. CDR3 in DNA: TGTGCCAGCAGTAATTCCAGGACAGGGGGCACAGATACGCAGTATTTT. It is translated as CASSNSRTGGTDTQYF.

About this clonotype: This may be a read error: a much more frequent sequence differs by one nucleotide. The chain is built from TRBV29-1 and TRBJ1-1; no reliable D call. Trimming cost V 7 bases and J 1 base, with 10 bases left between them. Germline V gene sequence: CDR1 SQVTM, CDR2 ANQGSEA. The CDR3 is 12 amino acids. The chain's CDR3 is CSGRAGNTEAFF. In DNA form, the CDR3 reads TGCAGCGGACGAGCAGGGAACACTGAAGCTTTCTTT.

This clonotype was seen many times. V gene TRBV14 combines with J gene TRBJ2-5, with D perhaps being TRBD1 or TRBD2 (5 bases each). Per the germline V gene, CDR1 is SGHDN and CDR2 is FVKESK. The V and J ends lost 6 bases and 5 bases respectively, with 22 bases between them. The CDR3 is made up of 16 amino acids. The CDR3 coding sequence is TGTGCCAGCAGAGGCACCGGGACCATCGAGGCGGAGACCCAGTACTTC. Its protein product is CASRGTGTIEAETQYF.